This T cell receptor beta chain stems from a study of cytomegalovirus exposure and HLA in healthy donors. A note on this clone: No antigen is known for it.

This table comes from immunoSEQ multiplex PCR, and its TCRdb copy is limited to in-frame clones, with some not included. The sample has roughly 75,000 clones, approximately 94% seen once; the top ten hold about 3.3%. General study findings and limits: Researchers counted approximately 160 TCR beta chains as cytomegalovirus-associated. Most TCR sequences were rare, but some public TCRs occurred in many donors. TCR clusters originating in the first cohort tended to co-occur in the roughly 130 validation repertoires, according to a later analysis.

CDR1 is MNHNS, CDR2 SASEGT, per germline. Trimming stripped 7 bases from V and 5 bases from J, with 14 bases between. This CDR3 has 14 amino acids. This receptor was obtained from a young woman in good health and CMV-seropositive. Sequenced sample: PBMCs. The V call is TRBV6-1, the J call TRBJ1-4; TRBD1 is a possible D gene (5 bases). CDR3 DNA sequence: TGTGCCAGCAATGATGACAGCTCGAATGAAAAACTGTTTTTT. Translated, it gives CASNDDSSNEKLFF.